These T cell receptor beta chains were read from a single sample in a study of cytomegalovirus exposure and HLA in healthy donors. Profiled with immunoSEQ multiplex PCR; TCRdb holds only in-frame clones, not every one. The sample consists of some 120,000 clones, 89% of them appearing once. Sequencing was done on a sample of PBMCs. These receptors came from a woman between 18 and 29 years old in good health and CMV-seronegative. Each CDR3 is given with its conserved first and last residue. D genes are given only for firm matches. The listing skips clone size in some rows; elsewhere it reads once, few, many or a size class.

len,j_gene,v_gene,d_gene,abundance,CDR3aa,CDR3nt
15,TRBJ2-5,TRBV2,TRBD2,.,CASRVLNSGEETQYF,TGTGCCAGCAGGGTCTTGAATAGCGGGGAAGAGACCCAGTACTTC
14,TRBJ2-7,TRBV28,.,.,CASSLRRSPYEQYF,TGTGCCAGCAGTTTGCGACGGAGCCCCTACGAGCAGTACTTC
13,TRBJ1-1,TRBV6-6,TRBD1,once,CASSPRDRGRIFF,TGTGCCAGCAGCCCTCGGGACAGGGGGCGTATATTCTTT
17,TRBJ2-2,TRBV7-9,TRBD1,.,CASSPPLGGANTGELFF,TGTGCCAGCAGCCCCCCCTTAGGGGGCGCGAACACCGGGGAGCTGTTTTTT
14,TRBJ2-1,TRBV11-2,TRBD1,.,CASSPTSGGNEQFF,TGTGCCAGCAGCCCCACATCAGGGGGCAATGAGCAGTTCTTC
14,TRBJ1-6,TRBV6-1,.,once,CASSVYSVNSPLHF,TGTGCCAGCAGTGTGTACAGTGTTAATTCACCCCTCCACTTT
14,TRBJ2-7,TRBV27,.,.,CASSLKRTTYEQYF,TGTGCCAGCAGTTTAAAGCGCACCACCTACGAGCAGTACTTC
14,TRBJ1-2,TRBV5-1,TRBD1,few,CASSPGDRGKGYTF,TGCGCCAGCAGCCCCGGAGACAGGGGGAAGGGCTACACCTTC
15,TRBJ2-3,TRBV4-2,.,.,CASSQTRDPRDTQYF,TGTGCCAGCAGCCAGACCCGGGATCCAAGGGATACGCAGTATTTT
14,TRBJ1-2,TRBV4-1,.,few,CASSQDVGSSGYTF,TGCGCCAGCAGCCAAGATGTCGGCTCTAGTGGCTACACCTTC
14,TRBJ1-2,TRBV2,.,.,CASSDEGKRYGYTF,TGTGCCAGCAGTGACGAAGGGAAGCGGTATGGCTACACCTTC
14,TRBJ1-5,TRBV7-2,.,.,CASSFDSYNQPQHF,TGTGCCAGCAGCTTCGACAGTTACAATCAGCCCCAGCATTTT
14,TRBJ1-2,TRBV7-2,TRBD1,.,CASSSSDRSHGYTF,TGTGCCAGCAGCTCGTCGGACAGGTCCCATGGCTACACCTTC
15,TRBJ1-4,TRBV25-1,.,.,CASSAPGIANEKLFF,TGTGCCAGCAGTGCCCCGGGGATCGCTAATGAAAAACTGTTTTTT
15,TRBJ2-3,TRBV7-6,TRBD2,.,CASSPGSGRLDTQYF,TGTGCCAGCAGCCCGGGTAGCGGGAGATTAGATACGCAGTATTTT
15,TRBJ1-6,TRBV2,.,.,CASSGPTGRNSPLHF,TGTGCCAGCAGTGGACCGACAGGAAGAAATTCACCCCTCCACTTT